Sequencing of this TCR beta chain was carried out in a study of control samples from healthy donors and cancer patients. TCRdb's copy holds only in-frame clones and misses some; the assay was immunoSEQ multiplex PCR. Of about 190,000 clones in the sample, about nine tenths were seen once. The CDR3 length is 13 residues. In germline, CDR1 is SGHNT, CDR2 YENEEA. The V and J ends lost 0 bases and 6 bases respectively, with 8 bases between them. Sequencing was done on a sample of blood. The chain is built from TRBV11-3 and TRBJ1-1; D unclear. The origin of this receptor is a man aged 25 to 45 in good health. CDR3 in amino acids: CASSLDSGSEAFF. CDR3 nucleotides: TGTGCCAGCAGCTTAGATTCGGGGTCTGAAGCTTTCTTT.